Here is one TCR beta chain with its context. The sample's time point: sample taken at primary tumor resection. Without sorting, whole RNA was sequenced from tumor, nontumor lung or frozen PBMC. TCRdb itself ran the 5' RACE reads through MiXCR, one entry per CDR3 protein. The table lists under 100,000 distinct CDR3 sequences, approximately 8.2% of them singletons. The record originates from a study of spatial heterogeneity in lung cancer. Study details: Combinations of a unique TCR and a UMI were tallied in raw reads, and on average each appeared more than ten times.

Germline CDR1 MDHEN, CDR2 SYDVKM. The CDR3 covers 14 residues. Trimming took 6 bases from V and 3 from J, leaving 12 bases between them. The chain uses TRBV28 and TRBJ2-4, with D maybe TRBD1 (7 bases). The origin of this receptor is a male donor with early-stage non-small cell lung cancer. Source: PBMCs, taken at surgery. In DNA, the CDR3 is TGTGCCAGCAGCCAGGGGGGTGACAAAAACATTCAGTACTTC. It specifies CASSQGGDKNIQYF.